In this sample, the clone carrying this TCR beta chain turned up a few times. In the authors' methods: Amplifying reference gene primers gave estimates of nucleated cell counts. Libraries were prepared by immunoSEQ multiplex PCR; TCRdb keeps only in-frame clonotypes and omits some of them. The V and J calls and clone size are taken from that table; D and trimming were inferred from the DNA. The sample holds 150,000 to 200,000 clones; around 80% are singletons and the top ten take 9.5% to 12%. The data were obtained in a study of blood T cell repertoires in COVID-19. Across the study: The study drew acute and convalescent COVID-19 samples from the United States, Italy and Spain.

Assignments of participants to cohorts depended upon their own reported clinical history. What the recovered Cohort 3 donors had was two negative PCRs, clearance, or symptom resolution. The sequenced sample consisted of PBMCs or T cells enriched from blood (not recorded which). The sequence was collected from a middle-aged man who had recovered from COVID-19.

CDR3 coding DNA: TGCGCCAGCAGCTTGGACAGGGTTATTAATTCACCCCTCCACTTT. Its translation is CASSLDRVINSPLHF. The chain recombines TRBV5-1 with TRBJ1-6, with a weak D call TRBD1 (6 bases). Trimming pared 0 bases from V and 6 bases from J, leaving 10 bases between. The length of the CDR3 is 15 residues. CDR1 is SGHRS and CDR2 is YFSETQ in the germline V gene.